The clone carrying this T cell receptor beta chain was detected many times. Its antigen is not known. Deletions cut 3 bases from V and 8 bases from J, with 16 bases between. The germline V gene has CDR1 MNHEY and CDR2 SVGAGI. This CDR3 contains 14 residues. This sample is drawn from a study of response to subunit inactivated influenza vaccine. Study results and limitations: Authors suggested each seasonal flu vaccination may recruit only limited numbers of new T cells.

TCRdb re-derived calls from the RT-PCR reads in MiXCR, one entry per CDR3 protein. The sample lists some 800,000 distinct CDR3 sequences, 21% occurring once. The TCR was taken from a man in his forties or fifties who received an inactivated influenza vaccine. The source was PBMCs from blood, collected around 5 days after vaccination. This sequence joins TRBV6-5 and TRBJ1-1; unclear D gene. The CDR3 here is CASSYGRRAGEAFF. CDR3 bases: TGTGCCAGCAGTTATGGCAGGCGGGCGGGAGAAGCTTTCTTT.